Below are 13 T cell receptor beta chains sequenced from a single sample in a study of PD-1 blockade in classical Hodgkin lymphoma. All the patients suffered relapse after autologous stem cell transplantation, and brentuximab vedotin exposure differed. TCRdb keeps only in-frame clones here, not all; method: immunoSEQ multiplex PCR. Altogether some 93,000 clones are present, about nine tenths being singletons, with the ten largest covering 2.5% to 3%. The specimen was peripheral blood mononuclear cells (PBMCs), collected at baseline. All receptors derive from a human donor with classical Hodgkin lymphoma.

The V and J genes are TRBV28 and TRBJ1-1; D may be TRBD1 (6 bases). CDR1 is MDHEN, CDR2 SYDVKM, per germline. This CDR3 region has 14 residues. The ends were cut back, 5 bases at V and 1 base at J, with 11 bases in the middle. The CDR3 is CASSIKQGNTEAFF. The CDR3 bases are TGTGCCAGCAGTATTAAACAGGGGAACACTGAAGCTTTCTTT.

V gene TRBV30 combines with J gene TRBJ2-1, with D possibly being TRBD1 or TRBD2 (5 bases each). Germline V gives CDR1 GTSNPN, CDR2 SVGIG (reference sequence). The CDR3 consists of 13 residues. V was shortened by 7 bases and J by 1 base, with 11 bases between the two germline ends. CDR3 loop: CAFLGVSYNEQFF. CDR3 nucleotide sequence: TGTGCCTTCTTGGGGGTTTCCTACAATGAGCAGTTCTTC.

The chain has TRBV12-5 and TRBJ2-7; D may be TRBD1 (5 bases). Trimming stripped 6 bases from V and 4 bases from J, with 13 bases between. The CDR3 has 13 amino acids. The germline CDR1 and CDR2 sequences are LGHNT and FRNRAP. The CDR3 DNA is TGTGCTAGTGGCCAGGGCCCACTTTACGAGCAGTACTTC. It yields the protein CASGQGPLYEQYF.

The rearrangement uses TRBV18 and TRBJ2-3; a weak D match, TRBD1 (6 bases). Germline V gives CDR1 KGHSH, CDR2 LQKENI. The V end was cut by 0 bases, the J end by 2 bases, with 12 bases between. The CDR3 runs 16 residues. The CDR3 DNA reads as TGTGCCAGCTCACCACCGAGCGGACAGATCACAGATACGCAGTATTTT. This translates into CASSPPSGQITDTQYF.

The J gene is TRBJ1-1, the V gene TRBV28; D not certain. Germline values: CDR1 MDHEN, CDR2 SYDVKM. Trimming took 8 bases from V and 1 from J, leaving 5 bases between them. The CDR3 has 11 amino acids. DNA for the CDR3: TGTGCCAGCCTAGAGAACACTGAAGCTTTCTTT. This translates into CASLENTEAFF. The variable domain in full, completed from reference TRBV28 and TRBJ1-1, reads DVKVTQSSRYLVKRTGEKVFLECVQDMDHENMFWYRQDPGLGLRLIYFSYDVKMKEKGDIPEGYSVSREKKERFSLILESASTNQTSMYLCASLENTEAFFGQGTRLTVV.

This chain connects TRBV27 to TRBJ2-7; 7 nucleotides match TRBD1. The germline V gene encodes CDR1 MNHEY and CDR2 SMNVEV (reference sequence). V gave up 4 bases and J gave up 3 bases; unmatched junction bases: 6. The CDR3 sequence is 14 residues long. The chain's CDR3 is CASSSLGQSYEQYF. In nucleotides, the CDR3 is TGTGCCAGCAGTTCGCTGGGACAGAGCTACGAGCAGTACTTC.

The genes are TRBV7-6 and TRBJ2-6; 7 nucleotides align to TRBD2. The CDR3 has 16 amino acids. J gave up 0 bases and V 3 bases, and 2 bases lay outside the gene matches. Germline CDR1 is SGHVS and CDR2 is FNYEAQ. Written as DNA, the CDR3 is TGTGCCAGCAGCTTCCAGCGGGGCTCTGGGGCCAACGTCCTGACTTTC. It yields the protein CASSFQRGSGANVLTF.

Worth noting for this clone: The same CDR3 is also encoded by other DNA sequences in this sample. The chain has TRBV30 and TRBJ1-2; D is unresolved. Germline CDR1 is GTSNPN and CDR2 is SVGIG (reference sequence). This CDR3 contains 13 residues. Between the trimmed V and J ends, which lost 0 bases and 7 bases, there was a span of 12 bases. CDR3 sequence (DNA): TGTGCCTGGAGTGTCGTAGAAGGCTCTGGCTACACCTTC. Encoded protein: CAWSVVEGSGYTF.

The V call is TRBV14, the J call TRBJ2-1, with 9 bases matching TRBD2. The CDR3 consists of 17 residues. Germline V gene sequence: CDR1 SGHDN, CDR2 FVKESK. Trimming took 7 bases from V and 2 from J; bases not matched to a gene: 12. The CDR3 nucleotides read TGTGCCAGCACCCCCTGGAGTAGCGGGGGTACCTACAATGAGCAGTTCTTC. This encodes CASTPWSSGGTYNEQFF.

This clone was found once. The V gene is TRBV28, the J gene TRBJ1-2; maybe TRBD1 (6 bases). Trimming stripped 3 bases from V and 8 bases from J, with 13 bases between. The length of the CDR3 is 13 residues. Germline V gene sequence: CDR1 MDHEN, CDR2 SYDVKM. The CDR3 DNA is TGTGCCAGCAGTTTGGCAGGGGACGGCGGCTACACCTTC. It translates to CASSLAGDGGYTF.

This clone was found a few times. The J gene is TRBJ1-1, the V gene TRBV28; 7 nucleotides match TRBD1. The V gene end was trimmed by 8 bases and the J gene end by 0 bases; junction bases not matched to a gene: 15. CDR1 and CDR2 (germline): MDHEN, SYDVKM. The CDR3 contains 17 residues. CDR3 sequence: CASRFSIGQAMNTEAFF. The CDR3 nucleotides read TGTGCCAGCCGATTCTCTATCGGACAGGCGATGAACACTGAAGCTTTCTTT.

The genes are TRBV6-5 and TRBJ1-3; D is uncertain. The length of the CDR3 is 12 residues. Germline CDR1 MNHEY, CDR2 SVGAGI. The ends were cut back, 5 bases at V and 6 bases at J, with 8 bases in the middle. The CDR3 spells CASSRPENTIYF. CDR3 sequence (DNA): TGTGCCAGCAGTCGACCAGAAAACACCATATATTTT.

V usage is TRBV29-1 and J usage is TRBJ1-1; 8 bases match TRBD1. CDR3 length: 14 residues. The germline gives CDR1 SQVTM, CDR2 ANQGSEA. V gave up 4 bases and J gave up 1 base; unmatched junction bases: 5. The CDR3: CSVAQGAANTEAFF. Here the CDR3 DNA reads TGCAGCGTTGCTCAGGGGGCCGCGAACACTGAAGCTTTCTTT.